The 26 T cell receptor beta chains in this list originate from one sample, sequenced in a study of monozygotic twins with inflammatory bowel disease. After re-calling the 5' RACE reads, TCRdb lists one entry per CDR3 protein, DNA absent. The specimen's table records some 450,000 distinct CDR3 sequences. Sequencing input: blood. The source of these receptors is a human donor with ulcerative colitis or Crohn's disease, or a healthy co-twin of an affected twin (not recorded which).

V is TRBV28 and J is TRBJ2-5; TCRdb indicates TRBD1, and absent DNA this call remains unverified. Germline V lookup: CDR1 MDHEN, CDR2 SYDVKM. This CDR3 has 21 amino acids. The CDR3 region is CASSLWSSPTQGDEEWETQYF.

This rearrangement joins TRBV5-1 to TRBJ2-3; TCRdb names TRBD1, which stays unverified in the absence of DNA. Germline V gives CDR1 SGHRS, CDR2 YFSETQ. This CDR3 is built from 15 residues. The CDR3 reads CASSLPAGDTDTQYF.

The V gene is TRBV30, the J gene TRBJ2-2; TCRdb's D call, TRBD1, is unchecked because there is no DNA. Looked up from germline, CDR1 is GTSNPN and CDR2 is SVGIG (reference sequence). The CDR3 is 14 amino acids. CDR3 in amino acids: CAWSKGTGVGELFF.

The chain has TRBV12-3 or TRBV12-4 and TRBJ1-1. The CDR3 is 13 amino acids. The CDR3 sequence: CASSYAAYFEAFF.

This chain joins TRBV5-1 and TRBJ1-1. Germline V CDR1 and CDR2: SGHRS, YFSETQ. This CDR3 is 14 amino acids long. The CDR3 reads CASSNTNENTEAFF.

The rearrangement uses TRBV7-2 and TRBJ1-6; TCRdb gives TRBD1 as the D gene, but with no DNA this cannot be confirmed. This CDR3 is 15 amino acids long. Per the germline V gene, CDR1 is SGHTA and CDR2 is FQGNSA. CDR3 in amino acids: CASSSTGGYGSPLHF.

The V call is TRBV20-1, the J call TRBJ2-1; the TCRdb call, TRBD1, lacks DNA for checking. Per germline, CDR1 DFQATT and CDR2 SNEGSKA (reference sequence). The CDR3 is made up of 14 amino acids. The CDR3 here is CSAGGQAFYNEQFF.

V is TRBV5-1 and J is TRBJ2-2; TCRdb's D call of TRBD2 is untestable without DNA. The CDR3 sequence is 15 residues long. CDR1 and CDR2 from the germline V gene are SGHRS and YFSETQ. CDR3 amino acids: CASRRVADNTGELFF.

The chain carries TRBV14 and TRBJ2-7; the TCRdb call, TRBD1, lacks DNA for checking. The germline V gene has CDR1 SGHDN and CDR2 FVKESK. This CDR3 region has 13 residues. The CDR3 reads CASGRGLYYEQYF.

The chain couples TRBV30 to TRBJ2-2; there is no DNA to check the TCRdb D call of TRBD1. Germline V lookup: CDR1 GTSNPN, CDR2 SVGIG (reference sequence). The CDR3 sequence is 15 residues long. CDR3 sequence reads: CACHSGGAMDGELFF.

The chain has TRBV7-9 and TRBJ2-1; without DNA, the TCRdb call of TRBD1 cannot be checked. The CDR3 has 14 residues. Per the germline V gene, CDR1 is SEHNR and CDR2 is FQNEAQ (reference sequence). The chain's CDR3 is CASSLVTGGAEQFF.

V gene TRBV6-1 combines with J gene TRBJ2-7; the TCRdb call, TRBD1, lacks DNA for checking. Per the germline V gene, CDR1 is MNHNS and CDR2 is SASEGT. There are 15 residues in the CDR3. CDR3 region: CASSDDPGRNYEQYF.

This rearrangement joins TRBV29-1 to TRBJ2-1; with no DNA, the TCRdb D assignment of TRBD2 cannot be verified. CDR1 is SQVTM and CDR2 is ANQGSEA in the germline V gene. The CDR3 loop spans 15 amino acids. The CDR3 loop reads CSVELLAGGLDEQFF.

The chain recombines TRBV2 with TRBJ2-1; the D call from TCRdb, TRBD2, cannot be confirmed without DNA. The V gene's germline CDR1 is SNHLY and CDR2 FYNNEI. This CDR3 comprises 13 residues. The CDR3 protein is CASSVLASNEQFF.

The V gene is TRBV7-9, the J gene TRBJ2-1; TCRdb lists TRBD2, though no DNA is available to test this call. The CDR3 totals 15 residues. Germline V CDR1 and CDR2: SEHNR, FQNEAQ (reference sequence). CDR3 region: CASSFPGLAGNEQFF.

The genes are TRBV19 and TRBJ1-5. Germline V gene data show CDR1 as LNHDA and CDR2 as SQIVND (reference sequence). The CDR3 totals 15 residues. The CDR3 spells CASSWQEGSNQPQHF.

The CDR3 sequence is CASSAAGELFF. V is TRBV9 and J is TRBJ2-2. The CDR3 totals 11 residues. In germline, CDR1 is SGDLS, CDR2 YYNGEE. Supplemented by reference TRBV9 and TRBJ2-2, the full variable domain reads DSGVTQTPKHLITATGQRVTLRCSPRSGDLSVYWYQQSLDQGLQFLIQYYNGEERAKGNILERFSAQQFPDLHSELNLSSLELGDSALYFCASSAAGELFFGEGSRLTVL.

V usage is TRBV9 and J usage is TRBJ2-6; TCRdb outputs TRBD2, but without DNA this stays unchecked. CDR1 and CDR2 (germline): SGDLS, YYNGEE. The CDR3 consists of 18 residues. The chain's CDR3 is CASSVGLAESSGANVLTF. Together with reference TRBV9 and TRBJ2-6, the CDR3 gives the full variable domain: DSGVTQTPKHLITATGQRVTLRCSPRSGDLSVYWYQQSLDQGLQFLIQYYNGEERAKGNILERFSAQQFPDLHSELNLSSLELGDSALYFCASSVGLAESSGANVLTFGAGSRLTVL.

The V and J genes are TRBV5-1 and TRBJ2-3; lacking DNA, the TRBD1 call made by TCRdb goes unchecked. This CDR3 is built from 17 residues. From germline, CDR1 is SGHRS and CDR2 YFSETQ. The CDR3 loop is CASSTGDFTPSTDTQYF. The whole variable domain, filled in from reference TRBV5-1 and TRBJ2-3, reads KAGVTQTPRYLIKTRGQQVTLSCSPISGHRSVSWYQQTPGQGLQFLFEYFSETQRNKGNFPGRFSGRQFSNSRSEMNVSTLELGDSALYLCASSTGDFTPSTDTQYFGPGTRLTVL.

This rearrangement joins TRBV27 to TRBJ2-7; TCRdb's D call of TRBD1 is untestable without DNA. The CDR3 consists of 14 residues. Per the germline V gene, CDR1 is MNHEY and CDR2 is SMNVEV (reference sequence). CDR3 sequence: CASSRDISTYEQYF.

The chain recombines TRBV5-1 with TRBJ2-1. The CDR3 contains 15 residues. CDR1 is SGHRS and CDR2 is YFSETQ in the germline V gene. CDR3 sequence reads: CASSLGSASYNEQFF.

This CDR3 is CASSAHNYEQYF. The V call is TRBV12-3 or TRBV12-4, the J call TRBJ2-7. The CDR3 spans 12 residues.

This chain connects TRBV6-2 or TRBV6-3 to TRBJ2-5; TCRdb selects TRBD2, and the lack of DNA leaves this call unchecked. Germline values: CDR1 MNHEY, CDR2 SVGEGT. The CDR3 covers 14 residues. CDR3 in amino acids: CASSYFAGGQTQYF.

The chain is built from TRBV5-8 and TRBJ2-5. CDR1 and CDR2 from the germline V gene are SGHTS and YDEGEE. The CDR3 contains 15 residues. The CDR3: CASSLESVRYSTQYF.

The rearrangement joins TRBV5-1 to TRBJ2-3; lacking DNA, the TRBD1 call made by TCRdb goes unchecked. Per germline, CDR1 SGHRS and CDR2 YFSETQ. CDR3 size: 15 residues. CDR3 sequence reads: CASSPLGAGTDTQYF. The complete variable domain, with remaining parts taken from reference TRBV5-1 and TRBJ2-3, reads KAGVTQTPRYLIKTRGQQVTLSCSPISGHRSVSWYQQTPGQGLQFLFEYFSETQRNKGNFPGRFSGRQFSNSRSEMNVSTLELGDSALYLCASSPLGAGTDTQYFGPGTRLTVL.

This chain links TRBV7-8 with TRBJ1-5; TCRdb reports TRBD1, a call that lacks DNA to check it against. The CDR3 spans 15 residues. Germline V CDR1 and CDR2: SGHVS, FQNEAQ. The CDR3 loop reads CASSLSARGNQPQHF.